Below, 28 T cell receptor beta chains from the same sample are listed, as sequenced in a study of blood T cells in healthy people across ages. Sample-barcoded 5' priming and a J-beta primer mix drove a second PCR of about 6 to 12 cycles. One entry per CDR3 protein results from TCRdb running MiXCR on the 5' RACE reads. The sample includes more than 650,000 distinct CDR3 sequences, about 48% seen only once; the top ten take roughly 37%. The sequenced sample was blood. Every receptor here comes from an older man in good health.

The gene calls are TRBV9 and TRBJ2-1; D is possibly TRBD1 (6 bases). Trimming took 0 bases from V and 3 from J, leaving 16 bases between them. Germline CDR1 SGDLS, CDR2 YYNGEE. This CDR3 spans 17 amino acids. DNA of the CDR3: TGTGCCAGCAGCGTAGACCCGGGACACTCCTTCTACAATGAGCAGTTCTTC. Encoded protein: CASSVDPGHSFYNEQFF.

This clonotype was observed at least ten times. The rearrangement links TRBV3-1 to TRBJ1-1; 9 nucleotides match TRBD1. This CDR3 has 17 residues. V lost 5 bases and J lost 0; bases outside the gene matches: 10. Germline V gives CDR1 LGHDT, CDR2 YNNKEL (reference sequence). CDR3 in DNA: TGTGCCAGCAGCAAAGCGAGACAGGGGGTCTTGAACACTGAAGCTTTCTTT. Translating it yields CASSKARQGVLNTEAFF.

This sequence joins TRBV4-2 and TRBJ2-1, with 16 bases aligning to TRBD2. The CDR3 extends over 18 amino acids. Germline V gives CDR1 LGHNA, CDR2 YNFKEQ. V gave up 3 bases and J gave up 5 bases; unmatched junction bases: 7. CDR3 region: CASSHGGTSGRADNEQFF. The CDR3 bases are TGTGCCAGCAGCCATGGAGGGACTAGCGGGAGGGCCGACAATGAGCAGTTCTTC.

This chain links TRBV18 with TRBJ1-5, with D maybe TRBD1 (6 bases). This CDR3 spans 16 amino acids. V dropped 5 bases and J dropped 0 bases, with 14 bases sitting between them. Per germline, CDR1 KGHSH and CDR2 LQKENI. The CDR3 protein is CASSIQGGDSNQPQHF. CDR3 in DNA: TGTGCCAGCTCAATACAGGGCGGGGATAGCAATCAGCCCCAGCATTTT.

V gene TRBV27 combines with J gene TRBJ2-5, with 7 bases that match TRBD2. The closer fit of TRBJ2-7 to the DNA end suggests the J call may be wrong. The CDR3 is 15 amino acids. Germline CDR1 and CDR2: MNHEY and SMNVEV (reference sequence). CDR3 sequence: CASSLSSGRGNEQYF. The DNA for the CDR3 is TGTGCCAGCAGTTTATCTAGCGGGCGAGGGAACGAGCAGTACTTC.

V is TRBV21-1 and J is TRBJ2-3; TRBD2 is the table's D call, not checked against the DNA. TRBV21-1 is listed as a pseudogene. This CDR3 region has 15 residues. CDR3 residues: CASSLGTSGHRYAYF. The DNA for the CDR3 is TGTGCCAGCAGCCTCGGGACTAGCGGGCACAGATACGCGTATTTT.

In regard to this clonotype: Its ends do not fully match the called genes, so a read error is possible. CDR3 protein: CASSESKTPFRGRAKNIQYF. The CDR3 nucleotides read TGTGCCAGCAGCGAATCTAAGACCCCCTTCAGGGGTAGGGCCAAAAACATTCAGTACTTC. The V call is TRBV25-1, the J call TRBJ2-4; possibly TRBD1 for D (6 bases). CDR3 size: 20 residues. The germline gives CDR1 MGHDK, CDR2 SYGVNS.

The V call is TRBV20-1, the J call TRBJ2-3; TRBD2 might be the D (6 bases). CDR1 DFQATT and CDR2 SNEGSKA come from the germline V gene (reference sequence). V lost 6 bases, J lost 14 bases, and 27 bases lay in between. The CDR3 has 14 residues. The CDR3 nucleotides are TGCAGTGCCGAGGTACCGCGGGACCACAGAGACGCGTATTTT. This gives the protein CSAEVPRDHRDAYF.

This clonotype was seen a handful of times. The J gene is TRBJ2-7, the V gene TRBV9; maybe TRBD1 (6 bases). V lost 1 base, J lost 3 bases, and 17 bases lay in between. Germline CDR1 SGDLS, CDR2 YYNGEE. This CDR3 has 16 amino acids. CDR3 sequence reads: CASSVSISGHYYEQYF. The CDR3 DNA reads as TGTGCCAGCAGCGTAAGCATCTCGGGACATTACTACGAGCAGTACTTC.

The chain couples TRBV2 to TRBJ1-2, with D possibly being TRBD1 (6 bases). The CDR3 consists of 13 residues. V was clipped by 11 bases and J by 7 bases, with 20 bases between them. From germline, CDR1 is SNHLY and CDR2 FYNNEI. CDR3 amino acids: CAGSTRGILGYTF. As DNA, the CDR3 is TGTGCCGGCTCGACCAGGGGTATCCTTGGCTACACCTTC.

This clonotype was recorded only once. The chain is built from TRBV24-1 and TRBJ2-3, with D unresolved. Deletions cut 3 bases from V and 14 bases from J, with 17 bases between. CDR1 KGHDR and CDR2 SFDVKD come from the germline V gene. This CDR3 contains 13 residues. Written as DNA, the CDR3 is TGTGCCACCAGTGATGAGAGACACAGATACGCGTATTTT. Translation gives CATSDERHRYAYF.

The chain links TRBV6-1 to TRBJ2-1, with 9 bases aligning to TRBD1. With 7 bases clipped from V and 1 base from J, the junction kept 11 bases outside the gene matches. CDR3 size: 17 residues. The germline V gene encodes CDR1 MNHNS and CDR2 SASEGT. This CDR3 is CASTRGQGLSSYNEQFF. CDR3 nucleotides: TGTGCCAGCACGCGGGGACAGGGCCTTTCTTCCTACAATGAGCAGTTCTTC.

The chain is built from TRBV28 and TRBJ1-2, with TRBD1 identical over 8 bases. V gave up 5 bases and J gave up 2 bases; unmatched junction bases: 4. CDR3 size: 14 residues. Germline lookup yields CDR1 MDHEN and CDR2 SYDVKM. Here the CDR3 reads CASSRQGMNYGYTF. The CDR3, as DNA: TGTGCCAGCAGTCGACAGGGGATGAACTATGGCTACACCTTC.

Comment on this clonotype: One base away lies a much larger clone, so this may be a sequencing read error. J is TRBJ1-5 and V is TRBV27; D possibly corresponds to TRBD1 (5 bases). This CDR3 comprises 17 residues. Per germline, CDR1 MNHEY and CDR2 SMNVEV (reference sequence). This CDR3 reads CASSPRVGGTSDQPQHF. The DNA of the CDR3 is TGTGCCAGCAGTCCCCGGGTCGGGGGAACTAGCGATCAGCCCCAGCATTTT.

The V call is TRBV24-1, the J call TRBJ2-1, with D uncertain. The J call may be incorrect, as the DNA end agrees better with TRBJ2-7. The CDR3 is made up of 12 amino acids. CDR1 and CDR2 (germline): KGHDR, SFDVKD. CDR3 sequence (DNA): TGTGCCACCAGTGATTTGCGGAATGAGCAGTACTTC. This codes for CATSDLRNEQYF.

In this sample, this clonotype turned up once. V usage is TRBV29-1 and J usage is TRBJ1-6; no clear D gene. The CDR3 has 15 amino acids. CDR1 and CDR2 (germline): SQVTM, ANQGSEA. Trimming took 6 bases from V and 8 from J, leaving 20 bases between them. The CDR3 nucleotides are TGCAGCGTCCCGTCCTCATGGGGTACGGATTCACCCCTCCACTTT. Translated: CSVPSSWGTDSPLHF.

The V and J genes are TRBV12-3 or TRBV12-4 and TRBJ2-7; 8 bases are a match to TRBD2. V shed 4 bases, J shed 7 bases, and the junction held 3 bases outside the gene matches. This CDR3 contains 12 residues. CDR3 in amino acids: CASSYQRGEQYF. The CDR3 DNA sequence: TGTGCCAGCAGTTATCAGCGGGGGGAGCAGTACTTC.

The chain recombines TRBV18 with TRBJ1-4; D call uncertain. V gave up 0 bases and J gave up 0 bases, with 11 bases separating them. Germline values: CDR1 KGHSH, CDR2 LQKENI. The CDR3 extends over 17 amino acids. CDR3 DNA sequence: TGTGCCAGCTCACCACCGCCCGCCCCTGCAACTAATGAAAAACTGTTTTTT. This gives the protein CASSPPPAPATNEKLFF. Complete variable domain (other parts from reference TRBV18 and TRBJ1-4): NAGVMQNPRHLVRRRGQEARLRCSPMKGHSHVYWYRQLPEEGLKFMVYLQKENIIDESGMPKERFSAEFPKEGPSILRIQQVVRGDSAAYFCASSPPPAPATNEKLFFGSGTQLSVL.

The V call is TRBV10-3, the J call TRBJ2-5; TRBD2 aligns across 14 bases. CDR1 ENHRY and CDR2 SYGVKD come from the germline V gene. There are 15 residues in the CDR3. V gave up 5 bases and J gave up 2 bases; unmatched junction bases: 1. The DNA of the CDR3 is TGTGCCATCAGTCGGACTAGCGGGGGGCAAGAGACCCAGTACTTC. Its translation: CAISRTSGGQETQYF.

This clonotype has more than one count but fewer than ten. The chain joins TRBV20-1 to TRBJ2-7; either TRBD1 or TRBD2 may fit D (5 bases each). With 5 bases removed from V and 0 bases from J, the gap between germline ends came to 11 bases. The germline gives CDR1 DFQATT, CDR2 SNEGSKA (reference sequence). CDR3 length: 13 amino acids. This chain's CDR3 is CSALRDGSYEQYF. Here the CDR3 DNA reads TGCAGTGCTCTCCGGGACGGCTCCTACGAGCAGTACTTC.

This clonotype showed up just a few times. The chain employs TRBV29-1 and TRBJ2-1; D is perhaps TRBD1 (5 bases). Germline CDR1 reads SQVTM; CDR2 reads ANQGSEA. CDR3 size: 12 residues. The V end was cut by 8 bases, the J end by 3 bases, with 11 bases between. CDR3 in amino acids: CSSSRDYNEQFF. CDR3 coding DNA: TGCAGCTCTTCCAGGGACTACAATGAGCAGTTCTTC.

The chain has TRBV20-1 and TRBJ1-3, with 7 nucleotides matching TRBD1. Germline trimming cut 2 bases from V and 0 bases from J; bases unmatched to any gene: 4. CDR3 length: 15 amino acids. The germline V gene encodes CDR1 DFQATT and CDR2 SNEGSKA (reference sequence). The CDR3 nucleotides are TGCAGTGCTAGATCGGACAGGATCTCTGGAAACACCATATATTTT. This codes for CSARSDRISGNTIYF.

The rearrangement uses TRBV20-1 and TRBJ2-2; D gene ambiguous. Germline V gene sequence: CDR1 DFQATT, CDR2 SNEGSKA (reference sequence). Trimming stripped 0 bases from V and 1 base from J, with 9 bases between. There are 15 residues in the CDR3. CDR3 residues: CSARDRQLNTGELFF. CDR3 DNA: TGCAGTGCTAGAGATCGCCAGCTGAACACCGGGGAGCTGTTTTTT.

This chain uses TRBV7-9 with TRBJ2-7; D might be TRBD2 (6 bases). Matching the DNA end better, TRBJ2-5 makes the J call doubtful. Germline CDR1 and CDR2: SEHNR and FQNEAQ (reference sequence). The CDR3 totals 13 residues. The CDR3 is CASSAAGRETQYF. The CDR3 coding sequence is TGTGCCAGCAGCGCGGCGGGGCGGGAGACCCAGTACTTC.

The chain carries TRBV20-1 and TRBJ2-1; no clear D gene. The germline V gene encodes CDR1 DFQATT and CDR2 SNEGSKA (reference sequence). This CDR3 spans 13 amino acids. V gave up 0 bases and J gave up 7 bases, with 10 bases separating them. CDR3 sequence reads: CSARDGERNEQFF. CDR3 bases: TGCAGTGCTAGAGACGGAGAGAGAAATGAGCAGTTCTTC.

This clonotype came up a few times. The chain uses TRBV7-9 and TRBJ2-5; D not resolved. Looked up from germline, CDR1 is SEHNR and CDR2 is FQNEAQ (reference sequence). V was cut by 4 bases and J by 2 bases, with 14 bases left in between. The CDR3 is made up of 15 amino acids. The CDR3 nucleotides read TGTGCCAGCAGCTGCGCGAGTACCGGGCAAGAGACCCAGTACTTC. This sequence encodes CASSCASTGQETQYF.

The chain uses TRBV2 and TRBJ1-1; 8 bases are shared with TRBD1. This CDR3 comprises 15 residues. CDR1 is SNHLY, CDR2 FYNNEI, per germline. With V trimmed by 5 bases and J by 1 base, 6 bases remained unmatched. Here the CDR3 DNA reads TGTGCCAGCAGTCCAGGGACAGGCAGGAACACTGAAGCTTTCTTT. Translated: CASSPGTGRNTEAFF.

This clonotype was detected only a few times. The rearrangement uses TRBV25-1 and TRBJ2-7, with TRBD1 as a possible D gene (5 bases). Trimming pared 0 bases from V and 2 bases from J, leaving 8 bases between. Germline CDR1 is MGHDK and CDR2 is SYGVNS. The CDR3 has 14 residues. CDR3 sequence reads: CASSEYDRPYEQYF. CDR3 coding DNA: TGTGCCAGCAGTGAATACGACAGACCCTACGAGCAGTACTTC.